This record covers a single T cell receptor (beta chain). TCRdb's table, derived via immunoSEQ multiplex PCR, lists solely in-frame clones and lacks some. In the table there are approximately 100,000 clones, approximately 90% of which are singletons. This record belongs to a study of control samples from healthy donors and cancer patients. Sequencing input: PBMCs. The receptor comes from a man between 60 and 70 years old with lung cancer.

The CDR3 spells CASSLALPGRTEAFF. The CDR3 DNA reads TGTGCCAGCAGCTTAGCGCTGCCCGGCCGGACTGAAGCTTTCTTT. V gene TRBV7-2 combines with J gene TRBJ1-1; D is unresolved. V gave up 0 bases and J gave up 5 bases, with 13 bases separating them. This CDR3 comprises 15 residues. CDR1 SGHTA and CDR2 FQGNSA come from the germline V gene.